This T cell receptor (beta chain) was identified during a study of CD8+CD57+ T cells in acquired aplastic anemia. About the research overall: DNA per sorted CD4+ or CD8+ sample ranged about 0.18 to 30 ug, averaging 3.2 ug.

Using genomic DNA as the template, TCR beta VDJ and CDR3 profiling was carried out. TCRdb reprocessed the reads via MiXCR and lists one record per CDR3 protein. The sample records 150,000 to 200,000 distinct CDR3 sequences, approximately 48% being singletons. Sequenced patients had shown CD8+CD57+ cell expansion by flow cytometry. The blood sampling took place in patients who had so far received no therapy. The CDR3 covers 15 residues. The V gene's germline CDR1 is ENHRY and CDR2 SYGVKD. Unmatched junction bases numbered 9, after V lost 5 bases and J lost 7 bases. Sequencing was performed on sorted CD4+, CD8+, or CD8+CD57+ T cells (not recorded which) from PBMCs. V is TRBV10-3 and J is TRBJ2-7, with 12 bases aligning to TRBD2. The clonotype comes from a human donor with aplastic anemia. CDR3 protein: CAISPDLAGGTEQYF. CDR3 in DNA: TGTGCCATCAGTCCGGATCTAGCGGGGGGGACGGAGCAGTACTTC.